This T cell receptor beta chain was retrieved from a study of Graves' ophthalmopathy and Graves' hyperthyroidism. Hyperthyroidism patients, aged 18 to 65, were newly diagnosed, under 2 months' duration. Scientists amplified the TCR beta CDR3 regions from RNA transcripts. In the first round, RT-PCR was carried out with HTBI primers, and a multiplex PCR formed the second round. One entry per CDR3 protein, called by TCRdb with MiXCR from the multiplex PCR reads. The sample holds more than 1,000,000 distinct CDR3 sequences, less than 45% seen once. This clonotype was seen at least ten times. Input material: peripheral blood or thyroid tissue (not recorded which). The sequence was obtained from an adult man with Graves' hyperthyroidism.

The CDR3 is CASSLAGTGAPYEQYF. CDR3 coding DNA: TGTGCCAGCAGCCTTGCCGGGACAGGGGCACCCTACGAGCAGTACTTC. The V and J genes are TRBV7-2 and TRBJ2-7; 10 positions match TRBD1. The CDR3 is 16 residues long. The V and J ends lost 5 bases and 2 bases, in that order; junction bases with no gene match: 9. Germline V gives CDR1 SGHTA, CDR2 FQGNSA. The full variable domain, its missing parts supplied by reference TRBV7-2 and TRBJ2-7, is GAGVSQSPSNKVTEKGKDVELRCDPISGHTALYWYRQSLGQGLEFLIYFQGNSAPDKSGLPSDRFSAERTGGSVSTLTIQRTQQEDSAVYLCASSLAGTGAPYEQYFGPGTRLTVT.